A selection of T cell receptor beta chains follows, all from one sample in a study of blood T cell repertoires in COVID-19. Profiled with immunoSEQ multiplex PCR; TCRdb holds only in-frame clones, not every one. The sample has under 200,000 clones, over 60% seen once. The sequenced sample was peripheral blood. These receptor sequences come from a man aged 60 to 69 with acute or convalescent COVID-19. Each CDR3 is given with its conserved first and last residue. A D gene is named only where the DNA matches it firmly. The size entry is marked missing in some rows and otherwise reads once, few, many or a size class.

CDR3nt: TGCGCCAGCAGCTTGGAGAGTAGCTCTTACGAGCAGTACTTC
CDR3aa: CASSLESSSYEQYF
d_gene: .
abundance: .
j_gene: TRBJ2-7
v_gene: TRBV5-1

CDR3nt: TGTGCCAGCAGCCCCGCCCACGGCTACGAGCAGTACTTC
CDR3aa: CASSPAHGYEQYF
d_gene: .
abundance: .
j_gene: TRBJ2-7
v_gene: TRBV7-2

CDR3nt: TGTGCCAGCAGTGCGATAGCGGGGGTGGGGGCAGATACGCAGTATTTT
CDR3aa: CASSAIAGVGADTQYF
d_gene: TRBD2
abundance: .
j_gene: TRBJ2-3
v_gene: TRBV6-1

CDR3nt: TGTGCCAGCAGTTTGTCTAGCTCCTATAATTCACCCCTCCACTTT
CDR3aa: CASSLSSSYNSPLHF
d_gene: .
abundance: once
j_gene: TRBJ1-6
v_gene: TRBV2

CDR3nt: TGCAGCGTAACGGGGACAGGGGGCCCCGGGGAGCTGTTTTTT
CDR3aa: CSVTGTGGPGELFF
d_gene: TRBD1
abundance: few
j_gene: TRBJ2-2
v_gene: TRBV29-1

CDR3nt: TGTGCCAGCTCACTGGGACAGTTAACTAGCACAGATACGCAGTATTTT
CDR3aa: CASSLGQLTSTDTQYF
d_gene: TRBD1
abundance: .
j_gene: TRBJ2-3
v_gene: TRBV18

CDR3nt: TGTGCCAGCAGTGAAGGCCGACAGGGAAGTGAAAAACTGTTTTTT
CDR3aa: CASSEGRQGSEKLFF
d_gene: TRBD1
abundance: .
j_gene: TRBJ1-4
v_gene: TRBV6-1

CDR3nt: TGTGCCAGCAGCCAATTCGTCCACGAGCAGTACTTC
CDR3aa: CASSQFVHEQYF
d_gene: .
abundance: .
j_gene: TRBJ2-7
v_gene: TRBV3-1/TRBV3-2

CDR3nt: TGTGCCAGCAGCTCAGTCCGAGAGACCCAGTACTTC
CDR3aa: CASSSVRETQYF
d_gene: .
abundance: .
j_gene: TRBJ2-5
v_gene: TRBV7-9

CDR3nt: TGTGCCAGCAGCATCTTGGGACAGGGTTACACCGGGGAGCTGTTTTTT
CDR3aa: CASSILGQGYTGELFF
d_gene: TRBD1
abundance: .
j_gene: TRBJ2-2
v_gene: TRBV9

CDR3nt: TGTGCCAGCAGCTGGCGGACTAGCGGGGACCTGGGAGAGACCCAGTACTTC
CDR3aa: CASSWRTSGDLGETQYF
d_gene: TRBD2
abundance: few
j_gene: TRBJ2-5
v_gene: TRBV5-6

CDR3nt: TGTGCCAGCCTACTACTGACTAGCGGGGTCACAGATACGCAGTATTTT
CDR3aa: CASLLLTSGVTDTQYF
d_gene: TRBD2
abundance: .
j_gene: TRBJ2-3
v_gene: TRBV13

CDR3nt: TGTGCCAGTAGTATGGGGGGGGGAGAGACCCAGTACTTC
CDR3aa: CASSMGGGETQYF
d_gene: TRBD2
abundance: .
j_gene: TRBJ2-5
v_gene: TRBV19

CDR3nt: TGTGCCAGCAGCCAAGATGGGACAGGGAGCAGGAACGAGCAGTACTTC
CDR3aa: CASSQDGTGSRNEQYF
d_gene: TRBD1
abundance: .
j_gene: TRBJ2-7
v_gene: TRBV3-1/TRBV3-2

CDR3nt: TGTGCCAGCAGCCCCGGGACTAGCGGGGGACAAGAGACCCAGTACTTC
CDR3aa: CASSPGTSGGQETQYF
d_gene: TRBD2
abundance: .
j_gene: TRBJ2-5
v_gene: TRBV9

CDR3nt: TGCGCCAGCAGCCCCTGGACAGGGAGAGATACGCAGTATTTT
CDR3aa: CASSPWTGRDTQYF
d_gene: TRBD1
abundance: .
j_gene: TRBJ2-3
v_gene: TRBV4-1

CDR3nt: TGTGCCATCAGAGAAGCTGACAGGGAATTTGGCTACACCTTC
CDR3aa: CAIREADREFGYTF
d_gene: TRBD1
abundance: .
j_gene: TRBJ1-2
v_gene: TRBV10-3

CDR3nt: TGTGCCAGCAGCCTGGGACTCGGCTCTGGAAACACCATATATTTT
CDR3aa: CASSLGLGSGNTIYF
d_gene: .
abundance: .
j_gene: TRBJ1-3
v_gene: TRBV11-2

CDR3nt: TGTGCCAGTAGTTTACAGAACTATGGCTACACCTTC
CDR3aa: CASSLQNYGYTF
d_gene: .
abundance: .
j_gene: TRBJ1-2
v_gene: TRBV19

CDR3nt: TGCGCCAGCAGCAACAGGGTTAACACTGAAGCTTTCTTT
CDR3aa: CASSNRVNTEAFF
d_gene: .
abundance: few
j_gene: TRBJ1-1
v_gene: TRBV10-1

CDR3nt: TGTGCCAGCAGCCAACTGAGGACAGACCCAAGACCCTCTGGAAACACCATATATTTT
CDR3aa: CASSQLRTDPRPSGNTIYF
d_gene: .
abundance: .
j_gene: TRBJ1-3
v_gene: TRBV7-2

CDR3nt: TGTGCCATCAGTGGCGGAGGCAATCAGCCCCAGCATTTT
CDR3aa: CAISGGGNQPQHF
d_gene: .
abundance: .
j_gene: TRBJ1-5
v_gene: TRBV10-3

CDR3nt: TGTGCCAGCAGTCCAGGGGGCGGCCAAGAGACCCAGTACTTC
CDR3aa: CASSPGGGQETQYF
d_gene: TRBD1
abundance: .
j_gene: TRBJ2-5
v_gene: TRBV7-3

CDR3nt: TGTGCCAGCACAGAGGGGGCGCGGGAGACCCAGTACTTC
CDR3aa: CASTEGARETQYF
d_gene: TRBD1
abundance: .
j_gene: TRBJ2-5
v_gene: TRBV3-1/TRBV3-2

CDR3nt: TGTGCCAGCAGCTTAGAGGGGGGTGGTGAGCAGTTCTTC
CDR3aa: CASSLEGGGEQFF
d_gene: .
abundance: .
j_gene: TRBJ2-1
v_gene: TRBV11-3

CDR3nt: TGTGCCAGCAGTGATTGGGGGGAGAACTATGGCTACACCTTC
CDR3aa: CASSDWGENYGYTF
d_gene: .
abundance: .
j_gene: TRBJ1-2
v_gene: TRBV2

CDR3nt: TGTGCCAGCATCGAGGGAGGGGAGACCCAGTACTTC
CDR3aa: CASIEGGETQYF
d_gene: TRBD2
abundance: .
j_gene: TRBJ2-5
v_gene: TRBV7-9

CDR3nt: TGTGCCAGCAGGGAAGGACAGGGCAAGGAGACCCAGTACTTC
CDR3aa: CASREGQGKETQYF
d_gene: TRBD1
abundance: .
j_gene: TRBJ2-5
v_gene: TRBV6-1

CDR3nt: TGTGCCAGCAGTTTCGCCGGGGAGAACTATGGCTACACCTTC
CDR3aa: CASSFAGENYGYTF
d_gene: .
abundance: .
j_gene: TRBJ1-2
v_gene: TRBV6-2/TRBV6-3